This TCR beta chain was sequenced in a study of blood T cell repertoires in COVID-19. Libraries were prepared by immunoSEQ multiplex PCR; TCRdb keeps only in-frame clonotypes and omits some of them. The sample yields some 150,000 clones, 65% to 90% seen once. Germline assignment: CDR1 SNHLY and CDR2 FYNNEI. V lost 2 bases, J lost 4 bases, and 15 bases lay in between. The CDR3 has 15 residues. The sequenced sample consisted of peripheral blood. This TCR was sampled from a man aged 45-65 years with acute or convalescent COVID-19. The chain is built from TRBV2 and TRBJ2-7; tentatively, D is TRBD2 (6 bases). CDR3 residues: CASSEFSGTWYEQYF. CDR3 sequence (DNA): TGTGCCAGCAGTGAATTTAGCGGAACCTGGTACGAGCAGTACTTC.